This T cell receptor beta chain originates from a study of spatial heterogeneity in lung cancer. This clonotype has ten or more counts. Its antigen is not identified. This beta chain slipped into a library made for alpha chains as a stray read, so its size is not meaningful. MiXCR was run by TCRdb on the 5' RACE reads, yielding one entry per CDR3 protein. The repertoire has around 9,800 distinct CDR3 sequences, around 8% of them found once; the top ten carry roughly 22%. Study outcomes and limitations: It was found that expanded intratumoral alpha and beta TCR counts tracked tumor mutation counts.

Time point in this sample: sample taken at primary tumor resection. Whole RNA came from tumor, nontumor lung or frozen PBMC and was sequenced without being sorted. Source: lung tumor tissue, taken at surgery. The TCR sequence derives from a female donor with early-stage non-small cell lung cancer.

CDR3 region: CASRLETNLYQETQYF. CDR3 nucleotide sequence: TGCGCCAGCAGACTGGAGACAAACTTGTACCAAGAGACCCAGTACTTC. The V gene is TRBV5-1, the J gene TRBJ2-5; D gene unclear. CDR1 is SGHRS and CDR2 is YFSETQ in the germline V gene. V gave up 5 bases and J gave up 0 bases, with 17 bases separating them. This CDR3 has 16 amino acids.